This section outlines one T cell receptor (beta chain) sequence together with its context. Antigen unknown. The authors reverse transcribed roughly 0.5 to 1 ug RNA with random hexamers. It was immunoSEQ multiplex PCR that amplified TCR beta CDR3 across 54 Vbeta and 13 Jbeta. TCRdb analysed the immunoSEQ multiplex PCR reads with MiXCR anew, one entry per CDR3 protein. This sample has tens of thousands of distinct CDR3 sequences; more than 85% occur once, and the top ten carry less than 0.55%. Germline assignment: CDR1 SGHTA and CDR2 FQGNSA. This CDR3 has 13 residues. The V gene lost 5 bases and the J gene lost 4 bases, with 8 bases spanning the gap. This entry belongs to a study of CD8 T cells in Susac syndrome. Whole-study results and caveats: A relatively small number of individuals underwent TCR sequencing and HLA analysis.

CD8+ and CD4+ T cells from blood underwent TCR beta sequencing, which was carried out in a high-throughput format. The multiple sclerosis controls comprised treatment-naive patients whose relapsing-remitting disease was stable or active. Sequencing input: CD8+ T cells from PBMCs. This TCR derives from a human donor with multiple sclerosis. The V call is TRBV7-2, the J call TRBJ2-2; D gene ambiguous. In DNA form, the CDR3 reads TGTGCCAGCAGCACCCTTATCACCGGGGAGCTGTTTTTT. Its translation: CASSTLITGELFF.